This TCR beta chain is drawn from a study of cytomegalovirus exposure and HLA in healthy donors. It was with 60 Vbeta and 13 Jbeta primers that the PCR ran. Clones were sequenced by immunoSEQ multiplex PCR, and TCRdb holds only the in-frame ones, with some missing. This specimen shows under 130,000 clones; the ten leading clones hold about 0.59%. Study results and caveats: Previously analyzed data showed that most TCR beta V segments were productive at a frequency of about 90% or about 30%. As a later analysis showed, several of the most significant clusters appeared to be linked to common viral pathogens.

Unrecorded immune exposures were likely, despite nominal health at sampling. Of note for this clone: Antigen unknown.

Trimming at V came to 5 bases and at J to 4 bases, leaving 12 bases not matched to a gene. The CDR3 is 17 residues long. Germline CDR1 is MNHEY and CDR2 is SMNVEV (reference sequence). Sequencing input: PBMCs. The V and J genes are TRBV27 and TRBJ2-1; TRBD2 aligns across 9 bases. The receptor was isolated from a man aged 45-65 years in good health and CMV-seronegative. CDR3 sequence (DNA): TGTGCCAGCAGTCCAACATCTGGCGGGAGGGGGTACAATGAGCAGTTCTTC. Translating gives CASSPTSGGRGYNEQFF.